This T cell receptor (beta chain) was sequenced during a study of human T cells and chemical hapten exposure (dated by TCRdb to about 2021). Context from the whole study: For sensitization, 2% DPC in acetone was applied to a roughly 2 cm by roughly 2 cm area of upper inner arm skin. The libraries were sequenced as a pool, and the TCR yield per sample differed mostly because of small variations in library volumes within the pool. Most of the patients in the cohort were female, and the cohort covered alopecia areata with under or over 50% scalp involvement, alopecia totalis and alopecia universalis. This study followed changes in the peripheral blood TCR repertoire in vivo during primary and secondary sensitization of alopecia patients to the hapten diphenylcyclopropenone (DPC). Patch tests used Finn chambers with 0.01% DPC on the upper back, scored after 6 days by International Contact Dermatitis Research Group standards. Throughout the approximately 25-week study period, patients were also given weekly therapeutic DPC doses on the scalp. Blood was sampled from patients pre-sensitization (week 0) and at 2, 6 and about 24 weeks after DPC sensitization. Blood for TCR sequencing was provided by twenty-nine alopecia patients at one to four time points (pre-sensitization, 2, 6 and 24 weeks). General study outcomes and caveats: DPC sensitization did not change how many TCRs were above 1 in 1000 frequency, and no evidence was found of alterations in global repertoire structure. Significantly more large CDR3 similarity clusters were formed by expanded TCRs than by pre-sensitization or healthy control sets, consistent with antigen-driven responses. Repeated subsampling changed both the strength of the expansion versus patch-test correlation and the threshold at which that correlation became significant. Patch test score was positively correlated with the number of PT1 expanded TCRs, with significance at thresholds 8, 16 and 32 but not at 4. Because every patient had alopecia, a presumed autoimmune disease, the patients' immune response might differ from that of healthy individuals.

Reading the label with the study, this specimen's time point is: patch test 1, 2 weeks after DPC sensitization. Per the publication, the treatment or condition label means: therapeutic diphenylcyclopropenone sensitization with weekly scalp DPC. At each patch-test visit, blood was drawn before the patch test was applied. Eligible patients were aged 18 to 70, diagnosed with alopecia, deemed suitable for DPC therapy, and excluded if pregnant. Total RNA was extracted from unfractionated whole blood that had been collected in Tempus Blood RNA tubes. This clonotype has at least ten counts. Its antigen has not been determined. No much larger clonotype is one base removed from it; base qualities were not supplied. The library relied on RACE. TCRdb records NextSeq 500 as the sequencer. During library preparation, unique molecular identifiers were attached to individual cDNA molecules so that TCRs could be counted in a quantitative, reproducible way. For every blood RNA sample, sequencing covered both the TCR alpha and TCR beta chains. On the authors' methods: Samples had a median of roughly 91,000 TCRs, with a range from roughly 23,224 to 700,000. The Decombinator software suite was used to annotate the V, J and CDR3 of the TCR reads. For the PS versus PT1 abundance plots, all samples were subsampled to the same number of TCRs (28,000). TCRs were defined as expanded if absent before sensitization and observed at least eight times at the 2-week time point. TCRdb handled the public reads itself, with Q25 trimming in fastp and clone calling in MiXCR, and kept productive beta chains. Every entry covers one CDR3 protein and lists the most common genes and DNA from its rows. TCRdb, not the authors, supplied the V and J calls. The sample profile shows over 75,000 distinct CDR3 sequences; around 7% of them were found once. The ten largest clonotypes hold about 1.4% of the sample.

The CDR3 starts with the cysteine, ends with the phenylalanine, and has 14 residues. The DNA shown is the 42-base CDR3, in frame from base 1. For CDR1 and CDR2, the germline V gene (reference sequence) lists DFQATT and SNEGSKA. The junction shows trimming of 4 bases on V and 0 bases on J, plus 9 bases between the germline ends. This sequence originates from a woman in her twenties or thirties with alopecia areata. Some clones in this sample may be carry-over from other donors' samples. The chain uses TRBV20-1 and TRBJ2-2; TRBD1 might be the D gene, on 6 matching bases. The sequenced sample was whole blood, obtained in connection with sensitization to the hapten diphenylcyclopropenone (DPC). The DNA reads as follows: TGCAGTGCTAAGGGACACTCGAACACCGGGGAGCTGTTTTTT. This gives the protein CSAKGHSNTGELFF.